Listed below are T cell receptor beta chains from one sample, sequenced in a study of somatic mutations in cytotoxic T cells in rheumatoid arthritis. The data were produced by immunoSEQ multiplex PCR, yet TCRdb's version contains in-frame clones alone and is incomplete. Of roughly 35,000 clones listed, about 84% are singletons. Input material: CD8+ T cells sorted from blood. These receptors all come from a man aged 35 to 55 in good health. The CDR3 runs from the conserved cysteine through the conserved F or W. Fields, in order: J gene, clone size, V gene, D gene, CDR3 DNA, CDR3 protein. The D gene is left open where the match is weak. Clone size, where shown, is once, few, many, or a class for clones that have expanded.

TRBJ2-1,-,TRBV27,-,TGTGCCAGCAGTTTAGACTCGAGAGGGAATGAGCAGTTCTTC,CASSLDSRGNEQFF
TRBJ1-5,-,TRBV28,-,TGTGCCAGCAGTTTAGGAGGGGGTAAGCCCCAGCATTTT,CASSLGGGKPQHF
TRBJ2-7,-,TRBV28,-,TGTGCCAGCAGTTCCCTCTCCTACGAGCAGTACTTC,CASSSLSYEQYF
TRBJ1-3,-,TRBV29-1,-,TGCAGCGTCGGAGAGGGACTGGGAAACACCATATATTTT,CSVGEGLGNTIYF
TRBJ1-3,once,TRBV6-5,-,TGTGCCAGCAGTTTACAGGGTGACGGAAACACCATATATTTT,CASSLQGDGNTIYF
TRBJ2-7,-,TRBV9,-,TGTGCCAGCAGCGTAGGACTTTCCTCCTACGAGCAGTACTTC,CASSVGLSSYEQYF
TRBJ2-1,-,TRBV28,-,TGTGCCAGCAGTCCTACGGTGCTGCGGGAATACAATGAGCAGTTCTTC,CASSPTVLREYNEQFF
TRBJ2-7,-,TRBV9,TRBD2,TGTGCCAGCAGCGTAGATGGGGGGGGAGCATACGAGCAGTACTTC,CASSVDGGGAYEQYF
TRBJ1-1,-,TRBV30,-,TGTGCCTGGAGTGCGACAGTAAACACTGAAGCTTTCTTT,CAWSATVNTEAFF
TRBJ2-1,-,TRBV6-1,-,TGTGCCAGCAGTGAAGCTCGCTACCTTGAGCAGTTCTTC,CASSEARYLEQFF
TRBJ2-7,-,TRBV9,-,TGTGCCAGCAGCGTAGTTCCCTCCTACGAGCAGTACTTC,CASSVVPSYEQYF
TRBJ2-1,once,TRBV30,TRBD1,TGTGCCTGGAGTCCCGGGACAGGGGTTTACAATGAGCAGTTCTTC,CAWSPGTGVYNEQFF
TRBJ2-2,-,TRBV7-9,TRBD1,TGTGCCAGCAGTCGGACAGGGAACACCGGGGAGCTGTTTTTT,CASSRTGNTGELFF
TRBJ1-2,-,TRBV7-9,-,TGTGCCAGCAGCTCCCTGGGCATTTATGGCTACACCTTC,CASSSLGIYGYTF
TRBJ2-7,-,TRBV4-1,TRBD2,TGCGCCAGCAGCCAAGGAGTAGGACTAGCGGGACCCACCTACGAGCAGTACTTC,CASSQGVGLAGPTYEQYF
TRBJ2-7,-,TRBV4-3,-,TGCGCCAGCAGCCCATCACCTGGCCTCTACGAGCAGTACTTC,CASSPSPGLYEQYF
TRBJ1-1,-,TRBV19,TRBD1,TGTGCCAGTAGTATAGGGGACAGGGAGAACACTGAAGCTTTCTTT,CASSIGDRENTEAFF
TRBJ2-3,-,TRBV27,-,TGTGCCAGCAGTTCCCTTAGGACAGATACGCAGTATTTT,CASSSLRTDTQYF
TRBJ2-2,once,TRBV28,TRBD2,TGTGCCAGCAGTCTACTAGCGGGAGAGGAGCTGTTTTTT,CASSLLAGEELFF
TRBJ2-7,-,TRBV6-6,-,TGTGCCAGCAGCCCGATGGGGGACTTCACCTACGAGCAGTACTTC,CASSPMGDFTYEQYF
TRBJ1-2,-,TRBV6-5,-,TGTGCCAGCAGTCAGGGTGTCGCCGGCTACACCTTC,CASSQGVAGYTF
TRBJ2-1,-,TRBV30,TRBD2,TGTGCCTGGACGCTAGCGGGAGACTCCGAGCAGTTCTTC,CAWTLAGDSEQFF
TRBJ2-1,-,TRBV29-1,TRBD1,TGCAGCGTTGAAGGGGACAGAATTCTAGCATCTCGCATTGACAATGAGCAGTTCTTC,CSVEGDRILASRIDNEQFF
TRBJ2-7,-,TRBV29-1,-,TGCAGCGTTGGGGTTAGGGGGGCATCCTACGAGCAGTACTTC,CSVGVRGASYEQYF
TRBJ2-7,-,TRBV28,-,TGTGCCAGCAGTTTACGGGGCAGCCTCTACGAGCAGTACTTC,CASSLRGSLYEQYF
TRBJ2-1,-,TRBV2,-,TGTGCCAGCAGTCCAGGGTTTGAGCAGTTCTTC,CASSPGFEQFF
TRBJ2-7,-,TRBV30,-,TGTGCCTGGAGCGGCAGCTACGAGCAGTACTTC,CAWSGSYEQYF
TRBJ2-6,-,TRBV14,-,TGTGCCAGCAGCCGTCAGGGAACTGGGGCCAACGTCCTGACTTTC,CASSRQGTGANVLTF
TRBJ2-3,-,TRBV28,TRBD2,TGTGCCAGCAGTTCCCTTATAGCGGGAAGCACAGATACGCAGTATTTT,CASSSLIAGSTDTQYF
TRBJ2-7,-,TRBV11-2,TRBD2,TGTGCCAGCAGCCAAAATAGCGGGAGAGGGTACGAGCAGTACTTC,CASSQNSGRGYEQYF
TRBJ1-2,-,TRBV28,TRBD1,TGTGCCAGCAGTCTGCCCTCCAGGGGGACTGACTATGGCTACACCTTC,CASSLPSRGTDYGYTF
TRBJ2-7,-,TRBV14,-,TGTGCCAGCAGCCAAGTTGGGGTAGCGGATCTTCACTACGAGCAGTACTTC,CASSQVGVADLHYEQYF
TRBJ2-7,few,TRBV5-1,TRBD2,TGCGCCAGCAGCTGGACTAGCGGGACTTACGAGCAGTACTTC,CASSWTSGTYEQYF
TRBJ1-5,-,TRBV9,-,TGTGCCAGCAGCGTAGACGGGGGTGGGAATCAGCCCCAGCATTTT,CASSVDGGGNQPQHF
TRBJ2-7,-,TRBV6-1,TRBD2,TGTGCCAGCAGTGAAGTAGCGGGAGAGAGTTACGAGCAGTACTTC,CASSEVAGESYEQYF
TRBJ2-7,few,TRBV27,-,TGTGCCAGCAGTTATCAAACCTCCTACGAGCAGTACTTC,CASSYQTSYEQYF
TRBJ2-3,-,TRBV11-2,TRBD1,TGTGCCAGCAGCTCCACCAGGGGGCCCAGCACAGATACGCAGTATTTT,CASSSTRGPSTDTQYF
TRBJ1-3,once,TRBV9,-,TGTGCCAGCACAGAGGTCTCTGGAAACACCATATATTTT,CASTEVSGNTIYF
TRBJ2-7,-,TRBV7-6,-,TGTGCCAGCAGCTTAGAACTCCCGCACTACGAGCAGTACTTC,CASSLELPHYEQYF
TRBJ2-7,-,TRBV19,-,TGTGCCAGTAGTCAGGGACGAGCAGTCTACGAGCAGTACTTC,CASSQGRAVYEQYF
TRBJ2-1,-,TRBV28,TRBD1,TGTGCCAGCAGTTCGGGACAGGGGATGAGCGAGCAGTTCTTC,CASSSGQGMSEQFF
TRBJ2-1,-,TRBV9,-,TGTGCCAGCAGCGGAGGCGGAGCGGGCCCCAGGGATGAGCAGTTCTTC,CASSGGGAGPRDEQFF
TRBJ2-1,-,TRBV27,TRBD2,TGTGCCAGCAGTTTATCGGGGGGACTAGCGTGGAATGAGCAGTTCTTC,CASSLSGGLAWNEQFF
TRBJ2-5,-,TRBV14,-,TGTGCCAGCAGCCAAGATTTCGCAGCGTTAGACCAAGAGACCCAGTACTTC,CASSQDFAALDQETQYF
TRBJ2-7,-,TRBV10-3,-,TGTGCCATCAGTGAACGTGACAGGTACTACGAGCAGTACTTC,CAISERDRYYEQYF
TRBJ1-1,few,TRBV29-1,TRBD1,TGCAGCGTCTCCGGGACAGGGAGGAACACTGAAGCTTTCTTT,CSVSGTGRNTEAFF
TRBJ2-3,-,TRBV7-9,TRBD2,TGTGCCAGCAGCTTAGGGACTAGCGGGAGGCTAAGCACAGATACGCAGTATTTT,CASSLGTSGRLSTDTQYF
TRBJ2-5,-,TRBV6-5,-,TGTGCCAGCAGTTACTCGATTAGAGGTGAAGAGACCCAGTACTTC,CASSYSIRGEETQYF
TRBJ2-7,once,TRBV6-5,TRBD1,TGTGCCAGCGGAAAATGGGACAGTCTATACGAGCAGTACTTC,CASGKWDSLYEQYF
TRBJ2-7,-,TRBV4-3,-,TGCGCCAGCAGCCAGGGTCCCGGGAGTCGTGGGGTCTACGAGCAGTACTTC,CASSQGPGSRGVYEQYF
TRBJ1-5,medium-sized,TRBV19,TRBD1,TGTGCCAGTAGTATAAGTAGTGGGGGACAGGGAAGCAATCAGCCCCAGCATTTT,CASSISSGGQGSNQPQHF
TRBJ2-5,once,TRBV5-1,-,TGCGCCAGCAGCTCACCAGGGACACCTCAAGAGACCCAGTACTTC,CASSSPGTPQETQYF
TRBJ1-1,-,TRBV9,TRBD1,TGTGCCAGCGCTACAGGGGGTCAGAGGACTGAAGCTTTCTTT,CASATGGQRTEAFF
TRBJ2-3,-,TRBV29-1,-,TGCAGCGTGGTGGACTTTTCAGAGTATTTT,CSVVDFSEYF
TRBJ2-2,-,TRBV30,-,TGTGCCTGGAGTCCCAGCCCCGGGGAGCTGTTTTTT,CAWSPSPGELFF